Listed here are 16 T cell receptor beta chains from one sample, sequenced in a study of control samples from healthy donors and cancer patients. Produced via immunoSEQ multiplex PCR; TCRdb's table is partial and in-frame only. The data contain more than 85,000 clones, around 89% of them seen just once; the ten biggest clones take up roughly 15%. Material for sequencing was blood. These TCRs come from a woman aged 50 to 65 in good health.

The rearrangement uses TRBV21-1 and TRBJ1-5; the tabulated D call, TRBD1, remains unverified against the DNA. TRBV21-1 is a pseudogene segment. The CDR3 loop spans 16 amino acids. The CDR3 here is CASTRDARQGDQPQHF. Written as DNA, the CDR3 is TGTGCCAGCACCAGGGACGCCCGGCAGGGGGATCAGCCCCAGCATTTT.

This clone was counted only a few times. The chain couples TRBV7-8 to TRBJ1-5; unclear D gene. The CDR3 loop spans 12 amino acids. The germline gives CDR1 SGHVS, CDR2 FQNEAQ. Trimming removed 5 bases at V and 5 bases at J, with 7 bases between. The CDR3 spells CASSRRDQPQHF. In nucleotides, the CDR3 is TGTGCCAGCAGCCGCAGAGATCAGCCCCAGCATTTT.

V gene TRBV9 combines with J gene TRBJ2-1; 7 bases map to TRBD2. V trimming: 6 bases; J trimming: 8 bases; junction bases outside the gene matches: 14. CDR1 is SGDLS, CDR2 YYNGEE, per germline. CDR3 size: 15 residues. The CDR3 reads CASNKWRGWGHEQFF. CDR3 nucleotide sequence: TGTGCCAGCAATAAGTGGCGGGGGTGGGGCCATGAGCAGTTCTTC.

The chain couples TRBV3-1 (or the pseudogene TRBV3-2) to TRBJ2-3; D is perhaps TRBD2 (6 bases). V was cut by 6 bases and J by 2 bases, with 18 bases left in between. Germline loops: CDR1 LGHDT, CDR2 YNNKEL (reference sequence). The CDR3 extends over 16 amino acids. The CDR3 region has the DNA TGTGCCAGCAGTCCACTCGGGGGTTACTCCACAGATACGCAGTATTTT. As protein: CASSPLGGYSTDTQYF.

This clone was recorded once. The CDR3 is CATQTRTPNIQYF. The CDR3 region has the DNA TGTGCCACTCAAACCCGGACACCAAACATTCAGTACTTC. This chain uses TRBV6-5 with TRBJ2-4; D perhaps matches TRBD1 (5 bases). CDR3 length: 13 residues. Deletions cut 10 bases from V and 6 bases from J, with 16 bases between. Germline values: CDR1 MNHEY, CDR2 SVGAGI.

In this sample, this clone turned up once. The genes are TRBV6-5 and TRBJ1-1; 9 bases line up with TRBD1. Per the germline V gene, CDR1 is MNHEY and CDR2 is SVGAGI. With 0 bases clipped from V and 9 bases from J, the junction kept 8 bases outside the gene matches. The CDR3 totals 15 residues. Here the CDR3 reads CASSYSGTGNQKAFF. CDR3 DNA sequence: TGTGCCAGCAGTTACTCCGGGACAGGGAATCAAAAAGCTTTCTTT.

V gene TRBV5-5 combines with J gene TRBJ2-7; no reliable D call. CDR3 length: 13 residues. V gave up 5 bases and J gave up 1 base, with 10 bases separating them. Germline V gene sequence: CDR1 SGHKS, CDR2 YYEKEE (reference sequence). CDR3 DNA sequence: TGTGCCAGCAGGCCAAATCCTTCCTACGAGCAGTACGTC. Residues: CASRPNPSYEQYV.

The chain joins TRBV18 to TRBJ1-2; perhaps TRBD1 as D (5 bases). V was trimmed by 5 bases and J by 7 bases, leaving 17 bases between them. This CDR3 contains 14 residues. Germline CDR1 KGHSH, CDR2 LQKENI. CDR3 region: CASSSDSGLFGYTF. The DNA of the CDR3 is TGTGCCAGCTCATCGGACTCGGGACTCTTTGGCTACACCTTC.

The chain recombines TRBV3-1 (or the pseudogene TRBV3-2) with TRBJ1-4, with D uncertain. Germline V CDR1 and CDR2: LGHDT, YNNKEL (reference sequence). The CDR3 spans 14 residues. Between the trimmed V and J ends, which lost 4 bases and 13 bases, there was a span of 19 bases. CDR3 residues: CASSLNNEGWALFF. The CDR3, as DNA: TGTGCCAGCAGCCTGAACAACGAGGGTTGGGCACTGTTTTTT.

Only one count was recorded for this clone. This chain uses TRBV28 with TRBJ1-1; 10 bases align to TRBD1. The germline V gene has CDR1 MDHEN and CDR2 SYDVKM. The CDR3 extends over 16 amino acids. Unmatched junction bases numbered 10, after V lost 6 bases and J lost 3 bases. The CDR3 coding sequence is TGTGCCAGCAGACTTACCCCCGGGACAGGGGACACTGAAGCTTTCTTT. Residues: CASRLTPGTGDTEAFF.

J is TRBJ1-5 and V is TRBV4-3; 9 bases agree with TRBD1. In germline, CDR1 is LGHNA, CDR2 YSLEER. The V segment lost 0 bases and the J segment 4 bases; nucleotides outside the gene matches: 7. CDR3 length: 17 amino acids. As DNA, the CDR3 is TGCGCCAGCAGCCAAGATCGTCTGGGACAGGGTAATCAGCCCCAGCATTTT. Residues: CASSQDRLGQGNQPQHF.

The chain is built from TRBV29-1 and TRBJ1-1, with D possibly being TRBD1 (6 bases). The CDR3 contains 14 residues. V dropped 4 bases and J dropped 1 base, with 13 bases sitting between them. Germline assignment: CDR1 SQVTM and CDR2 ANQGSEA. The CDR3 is CSVVEWGPNTEAFF. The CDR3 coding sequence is TGCAGCGTTGTCGAGTGGGGGCCGAACACTGAAGCTTTCTTT.

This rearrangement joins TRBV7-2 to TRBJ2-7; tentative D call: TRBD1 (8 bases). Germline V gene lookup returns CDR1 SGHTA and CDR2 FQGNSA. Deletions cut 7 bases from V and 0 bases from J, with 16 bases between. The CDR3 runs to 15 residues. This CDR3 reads CASNLGGTGSYEQYV. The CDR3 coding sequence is TGTGCCAGCAACCTGGGGGGGACAGGCTCCTACGAGCAGTACGTC.

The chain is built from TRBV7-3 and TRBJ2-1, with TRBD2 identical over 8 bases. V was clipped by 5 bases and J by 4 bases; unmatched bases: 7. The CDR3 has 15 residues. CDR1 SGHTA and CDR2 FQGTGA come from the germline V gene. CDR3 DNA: TGTGCCAGCAGCCCGACTAGCGTTAGGTACAATGAGCAGTTCTTC. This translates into CASSPTSVRYNEQFF.

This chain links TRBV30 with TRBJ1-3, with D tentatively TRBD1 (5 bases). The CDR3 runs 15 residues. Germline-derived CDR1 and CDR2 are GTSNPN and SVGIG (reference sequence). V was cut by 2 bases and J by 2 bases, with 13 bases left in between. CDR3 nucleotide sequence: TGTGCCTGGAGTATGGGGGGGTGGCCTGGAAACACCATATATTTT. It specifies CAWSMGGWPGNTIYF.

CDR3 DNA: TGTGCCAGCAGCCTGCCCAGAGGGGATACGCAGTATTTT. It codes for CASSLPRGDTQYF. The J gene is TRBJ2-3, the V gene TRBV5-4, with a weak D call TRBD2 (5 bases). Germline V gene sequence: CDR1 SGHNT, CDR2 YYREEE (reference sequence). Trimming pared 4 bases from V and 6 bases from J, leaving 12 bases between. This CDR3 comprises 13 residues.